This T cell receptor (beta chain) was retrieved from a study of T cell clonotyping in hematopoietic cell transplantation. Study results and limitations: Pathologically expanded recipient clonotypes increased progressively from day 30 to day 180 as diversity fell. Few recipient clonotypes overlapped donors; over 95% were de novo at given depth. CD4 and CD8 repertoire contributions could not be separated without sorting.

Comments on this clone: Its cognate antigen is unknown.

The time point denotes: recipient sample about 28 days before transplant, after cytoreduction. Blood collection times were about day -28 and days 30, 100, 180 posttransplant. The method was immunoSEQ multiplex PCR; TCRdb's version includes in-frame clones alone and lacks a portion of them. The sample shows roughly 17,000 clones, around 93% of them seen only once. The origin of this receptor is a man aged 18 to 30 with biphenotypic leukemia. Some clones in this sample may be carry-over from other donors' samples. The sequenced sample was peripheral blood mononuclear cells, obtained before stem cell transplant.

CDR3 sequence: CASSTAEGMSPLHF. CDR3 DNA sequence: TGTGCCAGCAGCACGGCGGAGGGTATGTCACCCCTCCACTTT. The chain uses TRBV9 and TRBJ1-6; no definite D call. The CDR3 contains 14 residues. Trimming shortened V by 4 bases and J by 10 bases, and 15 bases separated the two germline ends. From germline, CDR1 is SGDLS and CDR2 YYNGEE.